This T cell receptor (beta chain) was sequenced for a study of technical replicates of blood from several donors. The CDR3 sequence is 17 residues long. Per the germline V gene, CDR1 is MDHEN and CDR2 is SYDVKM. The V end was cut by 6 bases, the J end by 5 bases, with 22 bases between. Profiling relied on immunoSEQ multiplex PCR, and the TCRdb table lists in-frame clones only, not all of them. The data show some 80,000 clones, about 96% seen once. Sample: T cells isolated from PBMCs. The gene calls are TRBV28 and TRBJ2-2, with D possibly matching TRBD1 (5 bases). The TCR was taken from a human donor in good health. CDR3 residues: CASRLPPGQGNTGELFF. The CDR3 bases are TGTGCCAGCAGACTGCCCCCTGGGCAGGGCAATACCGGGGAGCTGTTTTTT.